These 21 T cell receptor beta chains were sequenced from one sample in a study of cytomegalovirus exposure and HLA in healthy donors (dated by TCRdb to about 2017). The library was produced with the immunoSEQ multiplex PCR assay. For the multiplex PCR, a mixture combining 60 forward primers for TCR Vbeta segments and 13 reverse primers for TCR Jbeta segments was used. What TCRdb holds here is the immuneACCESS table cut down to in-frame rearrangements. Part of the clones is not present; checked against another copy, under half of the missing clones reflect an unresolved V gene, and the others are unexplained. For this sample there are approximately 140,000 clones; just under 75% appear just once. The ten largest make up 1.6% of the sample. The sequenced sample was PBMCs. These TCRs come from a woman aged 18-30 years in good health and CMV-seronegative.

The gene calls are TRBV7-8 and TRBJ2-1; D gene ambiguous. Germline V gives CDR1 SGHVS, CDR2 FQNEAQ. CDR3 size: 17 residues. V dropped 1 base and J dropped 2 bases, with 15 bases sitting between them. The CDR3 region is CASSLVVIPTTYNEQFF. In nucleotides, the CDR3 is TGTGCCAGCAGCTTAGTTGTCATTCCTACTACCTACAATGAGCAGTTCTTC.

The chain has TRBV6-1 and TRBJ1-1, with TRBD1 identical over 7 bases. The CDR3 totals 14 residues. With V trimmed by 3 bases and J by 7 bases, 8 bases remained unmatched. Germline CDR1 MNHNS, CDR2 SASEGT. Written as DNA, the CDR3 is TGTGCCAGCAGTGATTGGAGGGGGCTGGATGAAGCTTTCTTT. Protein: CASSDWRGLDEAFF.

This clone was found a few times. The V and J genes are TRBV18 and TRBJ2-6; weak D call: TRBD2 (6 bases). The CDR3 consists of 19 residues. CDR1 and CDR2 from the germline V gene are KGHSH and LQKENI. V dropped 3 bases and J dropped 0 bases, with 18 bases sitting between them. The CDR3: CASSPPRWEVGSGANVLTF. The CDR3 nucleotides read TGTGCCAGCTCACCCCCCCGATGGGAGGTTGGCTCTGGGGCCAACGTCCTGACTTTC.

This chain joins TRBV4-1 and TRBJ1-5; TRBD1 is a possible D gene (5 bases). CDR3 size: 15 residues. Looked up from germline, CDR1 is MGHRA and CDR2 is YSYEKL. The germline V and J ends were trimmed by 8 bases and 0 bases, with 14 bases remaining between them. Written as DNA, the CDR3 is TGCGCCAGCGGAGGGGTTACCAATAGCAATCAGCCCCAGCATTTT. Its translation: CASGGVTNSNQPQHF.

This chain connects TRBV2 to TRBJ2-1, with 7 bases aligning to TRBD2. The CDR3 length is 15 residues. The junction had 7 bases not matched to a gene; V was cut back by 2 bases and J by 6 bases. In germline, CDR1 is SNHLY, CDR2 FYNNEI. CDR3 loop: CASSERLAASNEQFF. DNA of the CDR3: TGTGCCAGCAGTGAACGACTAGCCGCCTCCAATGAGCAGTTCTTC.

The V call is TRBV9, the J call TRBJ1-2; a weak D match, TRBD1 (6 bases). The CDR3 totals 14 residues. Germline loops: CDR1 SGDLS, CDR2 YYNGEE. The V end lost 4 bases, the J end lost 5 bases, and 15 bases lay between the germline ends. For the CDR3, the DNA is TGTGCCAGCAGCTCAACAGGGCCCGGGTATGGCTACACCTTC. Translated, it gives CASSSTGPGYGYTF. Looking up the rest from reference TRBV9 and TRBJ1-2 gives the full variable domain: DSGVTQTPKHLITATGQRVTLRCSPRSGDLSVYWYQQSLDQGLQFLIQYYNGEERAKGNILERFSAQQFPDLHSELNLSSLELGDSALYFCASSSTGPGYGYTFGSGTRLTVV.

The chain employs TRBV29-1 and TRBJ2-5; possibly TRBD1 for D (6 bases). Trimming left V 7 bases short and J 0 bases short, with 12 bases between. CDR1 is SQVTM and CDR2 is ANQGSEA in the germline V gene. There are 13 residues in the CDR3. CDR3 in amino acids: CSARDTNQETQYF. As DNA, the CDR3 is TGCAGCGCCCGGGACACCAACCAAGAGACCCAGTACTTC.

CDR3 sequence: CASSRGDGGFTDTQYF. The DNA for the CDR3 is TGCGCCAGCAGCCGGGGAGACGGGGGATTCACAGATACGCAGTATTTT. This rearrangement joins TRBV4-3 to TRBJ2-3, with D possibly matching TRBD2 (6 bases). This CDR3 region has 16 residues. Germline CDR1 is LGHNA and CDR2 is YSLEER. V was cut by 4 bases and J by 2 bases, with 16 bases left in between.

This clone was observed a handful of times. J is TRBJ2-7 and V is TRBV11-2, with TRBD2 matching over 8 bases. The germline gives CDR1 SGHAT, CDR2 FQNNGV. The CDR3 spans 15 residues. Germline trimming cut 5 bases from V and 0 bases from J; bases unmatched to any gene: 6. The CDR3 DNA reads as TGTGCCAGCAGCCCAATAGCGGGACCCTCCTACGAGCAGTACGTC. This gives the protein CASSPIAGPSYEQYV.

The rearrangement uses TRBV11-2 and TRBJ1-5, with D possibly matching TRBD1 (5 bases). This CDR3 has 15 amino acids. With 3 bases removed from V and 0 bases from J, the gap between germline ends came to 9 bases. The germline gives CDR1 SGHAT, CDR2 FQNNGV. CDR3: CASSFGHNSNQPQHF. The CDR3 DNA reads as TGTGCCAGCAGCTTCGGACACAATAGCAATCAGCCCCAGCATTTT.

The chain links TRBV4-1 to TRBJ2-7; the match to TRBD1 covers 8 bases. Germline trimming cut 1 base from V and 6 bases from J; bases unmatched to any gene: 5. The CDR3 consists of 14 residues. Germline assignment: CDR1 MGHRA and CDR2 YSYEKL. CDR3 loop: CASSQGPQGGEQYF. The CDR3 nucleotides read TGCGCCAGCAGCCAAGGGCCACAGGGGGGCGAGCAGTACTTC.

This chain links TRBV11-3 with TRBJ2-1, with 8 bases aligning to TRBD2. CDR1 and CDR2 (germline): SGHNT, YENEEA. V lost 4 bases to trimming and J lost 3 bases; unmatched junction nucleotides: 8. The CDR3 sequence is 16 residues long. The CDR3 DNA reads TGTGCCAGCAGCTCCGGGGGGGCGGGGGGCTACAATGAGCAGTTCTTC. As protein: CASSSGGAGGYNEQFF.

The rearrangement links TRBV7-2 to TRBJ2-7; 7 bases are shared with TRBD1. The CDR3 contains 13 residues. Losses at the gene ends were 1 base for V and 6 bases for J; bases not matched to a gene: 3. CDR1 is SGHTA, CDR2 FQGNSA, per germline. The CDR3 DNA reads TGTGCCAGCAGCTTAGGCAGGGGGTCCGAGCAGTACGTC. This sequence encodes CASSLGRGSEQYV.

The V and J genes are TRBV19 and TRBJ2-3; TRBD2 aligns across 12 bases. Germline V gene data show CDR1 as LNHDA and CDR2 as SQIVND (reference sequence). The V gene end was trimmed by 3 bases and the J gene end by 3 bases; junction bases not matched to a gene: 10. The CDR3 is 18 amino acids. CDR3 loop: CASSITNRLAGDTDTQYF. In DNA, the CDR3 is TGTGCCAGTAGTATTACTAACCGACTAGCGGGAGATACAGATACGCAGTATTTT.

CDR3 bases: TGTGCCAGCAGCGACCCGGGGGAGGGGAGCTCCTACGAGCAGTACTTC. Translating it yields CASSDPGEGSSYEQYF. V gene TRBV7-2 combines with J gene TRBJ2-7, with 7 bases identical to TRBD2. This CDR3 has 16 amino acids. J gave up 0 bases and V 5 bases, and 10 bases lay outside the gene matches. CDR1 and CDR2 (germline): SGHTA, FQGNSA.

J is TRBJ1-1 and V is TRBV7-8; D is undetermined. This CDR3 has 14 residues. V lost 3 bases to trimming and J lost 4 bases, with 12 bases between them. Germline V CDR1 and CDR2: SGHVS, FQNEAQ. CDR3 nucleotide sequence: TGTGCCAGCAGCTTGCAGGAGGTGAGCACTGAAGCTTTCTTT. Amino acid sequence: CASSLQEVSTEAFF. Drawing the rest from reference TRBV7-8 and TRBJ1-1, the complete variable domain is GAGVSQSPRYKVAKRGQDVALRCDPISGHVSLFWYQQALGQGPEFLTYFQNEAQLDKSGLPSDRFFAERPEGSVSTLKIQRTQQEDSAVYLCASSLQEVSTEAFFGQGTRLTVV.

This clone was picked up a small number of times. V usage is TRBV9 and J usage is TRBJ1-6; the match to TRBD1 covers 11 bases. V was clipped by 5 bases and J by 9 bases; unmatched bases: 1. The CDR3 length is 13 residues. The germline V gene has CDR1 SGDLS and CDR2 YYNGEE. CDR3 nucleotides: TGTGCCAGCAGGGGGACAGGGGGTTCACCCCTCCACTTT. Amino acids: CASRGTGGSPLHF.

This sequence joins TRBV10-3 and TRBJ1-3, with D unclear. The CDR3 totals 15 residues. The germline V gene has CDR1 ENHRY and CDR2 SYGVKD. Trimming shortened V by 3 bases and J by 0 bases, and 9 bases separated the two germline ends. The CDR3 protein is CAISEGTNSGNTIYF. CDR3 sequence (DNA): TGTGCCATCAGTGAAGGAACTAACTCTGGAAACACCATATATTTT.

V usage is TRBV7-8 and J usage is TRBJ1-4; D not certain. The length of the CDR3 is 17 residues. CDR1 SGHVS and CDR2 FQNEAQ come from the germline V gene. Trimming took 0 bases from V and 6 from J, leaving 17 bases between them. The CDR3 bases are TGTGCCAGCAGCTTAGCTCTGCGGGAACAACTCGATGAAAAACTGTTTTTT. This sequence encodes CASSLALREQLDEKLFF.

This chain joins TRBV9 and TRBJ2-4; the match to TRBD2 covers 7 bases. The V and J ends lost 4 bases and 7 bases, in that order; junction bases with no gene match: 5. CDR3 length equals 13 residues. Germline V gene data show CDR1 as SGDLS and CDR2 as YYNGEE. In DNA form, the CDR3 reads TGTGCCAGCAGCTCGGGGGGTTCGAACATTCAGTACTTC. The encoded protein is CASSSGGSNIQYF.

The J gene is TRBJ1-1, the V gene TRBV6-1; D may be TRBD1 (6 bases). V lost 6 bases, J lost 3 bases, and 14 bases lay in between. Looked up from germline, CDR1 is MNHNS and CDR2 is SASEGT. The CDR3 extends over 14 amino acids. CDR3 sequence: CASRYTGSYTEAFF. CDR3 bases: TGTGCCAGCAGGTACACAGGGTCGTACACTGAAGCTTTCTTT.